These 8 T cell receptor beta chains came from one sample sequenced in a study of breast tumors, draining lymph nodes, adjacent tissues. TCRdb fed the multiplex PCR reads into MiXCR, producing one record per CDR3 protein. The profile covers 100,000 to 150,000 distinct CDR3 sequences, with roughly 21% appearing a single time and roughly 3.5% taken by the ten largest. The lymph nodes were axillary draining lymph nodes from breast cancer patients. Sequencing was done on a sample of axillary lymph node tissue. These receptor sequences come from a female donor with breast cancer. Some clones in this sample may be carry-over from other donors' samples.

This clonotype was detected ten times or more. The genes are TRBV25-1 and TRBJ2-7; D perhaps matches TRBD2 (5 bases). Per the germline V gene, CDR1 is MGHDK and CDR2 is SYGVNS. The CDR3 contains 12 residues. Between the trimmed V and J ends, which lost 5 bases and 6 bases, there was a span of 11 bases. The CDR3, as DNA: TGTGCCAGCAGTCTCAGAGGGATCGAGCAGTACTTC. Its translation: CASSLRGIEQYF.

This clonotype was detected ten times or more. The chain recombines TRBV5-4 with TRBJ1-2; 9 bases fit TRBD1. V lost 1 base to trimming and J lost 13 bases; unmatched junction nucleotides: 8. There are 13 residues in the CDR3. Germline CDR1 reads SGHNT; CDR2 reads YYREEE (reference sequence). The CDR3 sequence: CASSLYSTGGCTF. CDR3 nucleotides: TGTGCCAGCAGCTTGTATTCGACAGGGGGATGCACCTTC.

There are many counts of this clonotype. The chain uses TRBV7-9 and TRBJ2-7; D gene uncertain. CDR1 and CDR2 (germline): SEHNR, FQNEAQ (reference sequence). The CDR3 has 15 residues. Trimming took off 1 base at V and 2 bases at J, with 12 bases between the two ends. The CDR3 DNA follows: TGTGCCAGCAGCTTAGTGGGTGGAGCAGCCTACGAGCAGTACTTC. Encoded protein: CASSLVGGAAYEQYF.

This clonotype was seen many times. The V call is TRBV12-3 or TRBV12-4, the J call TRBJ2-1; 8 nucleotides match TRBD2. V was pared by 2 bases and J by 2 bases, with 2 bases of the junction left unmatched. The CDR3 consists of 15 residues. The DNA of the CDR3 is TGTGCCAGCAGTTTATCAGCGGGAGCCTACAATGAGCAGTTCTTC. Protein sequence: CASSLSAGAYNEQFF.

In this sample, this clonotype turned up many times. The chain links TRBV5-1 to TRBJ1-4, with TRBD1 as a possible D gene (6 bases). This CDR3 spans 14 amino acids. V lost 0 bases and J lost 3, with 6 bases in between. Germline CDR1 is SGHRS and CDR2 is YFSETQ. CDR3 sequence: CASSLEGANEKLFF. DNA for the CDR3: TGCGCCAGCAGCTTGGAGGGGGCTAATGAAAAACTGTTTTTT.

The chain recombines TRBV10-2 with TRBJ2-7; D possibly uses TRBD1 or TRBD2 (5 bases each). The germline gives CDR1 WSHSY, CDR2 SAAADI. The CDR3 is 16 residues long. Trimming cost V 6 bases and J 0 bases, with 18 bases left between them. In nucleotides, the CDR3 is TGCGCCAGCAGCCCCTGGGGGTCTGCGGACTCCTACGAGCAGTACTTC. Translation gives CASSPWGSADSYEQYF.

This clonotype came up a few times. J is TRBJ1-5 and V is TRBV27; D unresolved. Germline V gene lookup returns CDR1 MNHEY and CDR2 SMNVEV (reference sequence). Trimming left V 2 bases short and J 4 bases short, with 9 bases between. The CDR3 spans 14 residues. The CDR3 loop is CASSLKFGNQPQHF. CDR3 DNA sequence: TGTGCCAGCAGTTTAAAGTTTGGAAATCAGCCCCAGCATTTT.

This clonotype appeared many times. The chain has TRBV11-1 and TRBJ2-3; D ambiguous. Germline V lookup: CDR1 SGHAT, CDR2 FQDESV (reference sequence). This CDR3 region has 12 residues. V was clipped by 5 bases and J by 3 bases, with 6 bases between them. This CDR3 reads CASSTLTDTQYF. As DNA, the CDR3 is TGTGCCAGCAGCACCCTGACAGATACGCAGTATTTT.